The clone carrying this T cell receptor (beta chain) occurred a few times. The sample is drawn from a study of human T cells and chemical hapten exposure. Turning to the study itself: Patients, largely female, had alopecia areata, totalis or universalis.

Unmatched junction bases numbered 11, after V lost 5 bases and J lost 6 bases. This CDR3 contains 14 residues. Germline-derived CDR1 and CDR2 are DFQATT and SNEGSKA (reference sequence). Time point specified: pre-sensitization, week 0. Treatment indicated: therapeutic diphenylcyclopropenone sensitization with weekly scalp DPC. Total RNA came from unfractionated whole blood. TCRdb fed the RACE reads into MiXCR, producing one record per CDR3 protein. This table holds roughly 64,000 distinct CDR3 sequences, roughly 10% found once. The chain recombines TRBV20-1 with TRBJ2-7; TRBD1 matches 9 bases. The sequence was obtained from a middle-aged woman with alopecia areata. Some clones in this sample may be carry-over from other donors' samples. Sequenced here: whole blood, sampled in connection with sensitization to the hapten diphenylcyclopropenone (DPC). CDR3 DNA sequence: TGCAGTGCTCTACAGGGACAGGGACCCCTCGAGCAGTACTTC. It translates to CSALQGQGPLEQYF.